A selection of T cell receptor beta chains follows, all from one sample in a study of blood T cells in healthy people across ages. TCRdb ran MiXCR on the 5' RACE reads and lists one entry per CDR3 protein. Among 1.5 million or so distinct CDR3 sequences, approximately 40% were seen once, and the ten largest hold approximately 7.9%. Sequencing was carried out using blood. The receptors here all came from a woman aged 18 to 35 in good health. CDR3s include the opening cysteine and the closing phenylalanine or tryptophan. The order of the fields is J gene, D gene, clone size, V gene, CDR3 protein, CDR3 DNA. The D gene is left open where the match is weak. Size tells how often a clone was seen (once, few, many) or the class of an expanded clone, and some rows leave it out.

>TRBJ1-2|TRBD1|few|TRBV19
CASSIPGQGFGGYTF
TGTGCCAGTAGTATACCGGGACAGGGTTTCGGTGGCTACACCTTC
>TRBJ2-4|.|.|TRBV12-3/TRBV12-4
CASSRGDGRGRYF
TGTGCCAGCAGTCGAGGGGACGGGAGGGGGCGGTACTTC
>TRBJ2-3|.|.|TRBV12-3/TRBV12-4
CASSLDSYTQYF
TGTGCCAGCAGCCTAGACAGTTATACGCAGTATTTT
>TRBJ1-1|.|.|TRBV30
CAGGSTEAFF
TGTGCCGGCGGCAGCACTGAAGCTTTCTTT
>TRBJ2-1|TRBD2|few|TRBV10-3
CASTGTSGNERRQFF
TGTGCCTCGACAGGGACTAGCGGGAACGAAAGAAGGCAGTTCTTC
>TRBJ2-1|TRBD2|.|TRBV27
CASVGLGGGPYNEQFF
TGTGCCAGCGTGGGCCTGGGGGGAGGGCCCTACAATGAGCAGTTCTTC
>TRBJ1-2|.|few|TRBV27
CASSFGSDFYGYTF
TGTGCCAGCAGTTTTGGCTCAGACTTCTATGGCTACACCTTC
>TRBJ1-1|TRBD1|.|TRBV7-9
CASSATGGGEAFF
TGTGCCAGCAGCGCAACAGGGGGCGGAGAAGCTTTCTTT
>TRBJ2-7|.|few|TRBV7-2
CASSLDLHSYEQYF
TGTGCCAGCAGCTTAGACTTACACTCCTACGAGCAGTACTTC
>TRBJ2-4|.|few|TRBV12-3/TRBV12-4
CASRASDVAKNIQYF
TGTGCCAGCAGAGCTAGCGACGTAGCCAAAAACATTCAGTACTTC
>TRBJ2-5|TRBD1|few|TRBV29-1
CSALTGGGETQYF
TGCAGCGCCCTGACAGGGGGCGGCGAGACCCAGTACTTC
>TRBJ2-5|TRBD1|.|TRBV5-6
CASSLRTGGSRQTQYF
TGTGCCAGCAGCCTGCGGACAGGGGGTAGTCGGCAGACCCAGTACTTC
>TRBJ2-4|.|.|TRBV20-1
CSARDIGEENIQYF
TGCAGTGCTAGAGATATAGGGGAGGAGAACATTCAGTACTTC
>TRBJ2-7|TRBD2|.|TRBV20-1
CSARRGGLAGFEQYF
TGCAGTGCTAGAAGGGGGGGGCTAGCGGGATTTGAGCAGTACTTC
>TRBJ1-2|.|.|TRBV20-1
CSARDPEGGNISGYTF
TGCAGTGCTAGAGATCCGGAAGGGGGGAATATTTCTGGCTACACCTTC
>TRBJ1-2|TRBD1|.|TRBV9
CASSSDRDRGRHTF
TGTGCCAGCTCTTCAGACCGGGACAGGGGACGCCACACCTTC
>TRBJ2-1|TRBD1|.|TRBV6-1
CASSDRGKGTDGQFF
TGTGCCAGCAGTGACAGGGGGAAGGGAACAGATGGGCAGTTCTTC
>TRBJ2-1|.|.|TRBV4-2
CASSHPNGGRQETQFF
TGTGCCAGCAGCCATCCGAACGGGGGACGACAAGAGACCCAGTTCTTC
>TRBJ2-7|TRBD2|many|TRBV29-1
CSVEVAGEGYEQYF
TGCAGCGTTGAAGTTGCGGGAGAAGGCTACGAGCAGTACTTC